The 22 T cell receptor beta chains below were found in one sample sequenced in a study of blood T cells in healthy people across ages (dated by TCRdb to between 2014 and 2017). The receptor library was made with 5' RACE. TCRdb lists the instrument as Illumina HiSeq 2500. A second PCR of about 6 to 11 cycles was run with a J-beta primer mix and a sample-barcoded 5' primer. Using fastp at Q25 and MiXCR, TCRdb reprocessed the public reads and kept productive beta chains. Every distinct CDR3 protein forms one entry, paired with its most common genes and DNA. The table for this sample lists about a million distinct CDR3 sequences; roughly 48% of them were counted only once. The leading ten clones occupy 13% of the sample. Sequencing used blood. The source is a man aged 25 to 45 in good health.

This chain links TRBV7-2 with TRBJ2-3; 10 nucleotides align to TRBD2. V shed 5 bases and J 4 bases; nucleotides not matched to a gene: 6. The germline V gene encodes CDR1 SGHTA and CDR2 FQGNSA. The CDR3 is made up of 15 amino acids. The CDR3 DNA follows: TGTGCCAGCAGCCCACGGACTAGCGGAGCAGATACGCAGTATTTT. It translates to CASSPRTSGADTQYF.

This rearrangement joins TRBV5-1 to TRBJ1-4; 9 positions match TRBD1. CDR1 and CDR2 from the germline V gene are SGHRS and YFSETQ. Trimming removed 0 bases from V and 4 bases from J; junction bases left unmatched: 4. The CDR3 runs to 16 residues. This CDR3 reads CASSLDRGPSNEKLFF. CDR3 DNA sequence: TGCGCCAGCAGCTTGGACAGGGGGCCGAGTAATGAAAAACTGTTTTTT.

This rearrangement joins TRBV2 to TRBJ2-7; D possibly uses TRBD1 or TRBD2 (5 bases each). Germline V gene sequence: CDR1 SNHLY, CDR2 FYNNEI. The length of the CDR3 is 10 residues. Trimming took off 8 bases at V and 10 bases at J, with 12 bases between the two ends. CDR3 in DNA: TGTGCCAGCGGGGACCGTTTCCAGTACTTC. Its translation: CASGDRFQYF.

This clonotype was observed a handful of times. The chain couples TRBV12-3 or TRBV12-4 to TRBJ2-1, with D possibly being TRBD1 (6 bases). Between the trimmed V and J ends, which lost 4 bases and 10 bases, there was a span of 11 bases. The CDR3 contains 12 residues. The CDR3: CASSSTGREQFF. CDR3 DNA: TGTGCCAGCAGTTCGACAGGCCGCGAGCAGTTCTTC.

This clonotype was recorded a few times. This chain joins TRBV29-1 and TRBJ2-3; D remains unclear. This CDR3 is built from 13 residues. V shed 3 bases and J shed 2 bases, with 9 bases lying between them. CDR1 is SQVTM and CDR2 is ANQGSEA in the germline V gene. The CDR3 spells CSVEGGNTDTQYF. Written as DNA, the CDR3 is TGCAGCGTTGAGGGCGGCAACACAGATACGCAGTATTTT.

The chain recombines TRBV9 with TRBJ2-7; the D gene could be TRBD1 or TRBD2 (5 bases each). The germline gives CDR1 SGDLS, CDR2 YYNGEE. This CDR3 has 13 amino acids. Deletions cut 4 bases from V and 7 bases from J, with 15 bases between. CDR3 sequence: CASSQGEYNEQYF. As DNA, the CDR3 is TGTGCCAGCAGCCAGGGAGAATACAATGAGCAGTACTTC.

The V and J genes are TRBV5-5 and TRBJ2-3; 11 nucleotides line up with TRBD2. This CDR3 region has 15 residues. CDR1 is SGHKS, CDR2 YYEKEE, per germline (reference sequence). The V and J ends lost 7 bases and 0 bases, in that order; junction bases with no gene match: 4. The CDR3 nucleotides are TGTGCCAGCGGTAGCGGGGGGGAAAGCACAGATACGCAGTATTTT. Its protein product is CASGSGGESTDTQYF.

With respect to this clonotype: Its ends do not fully match the called genes, so a read error is possible. CDR3 coding DNA: TGTGTCAGCAGCGGGGACAGCTCCTACGAGCAGTACTTC. Translated: CVSSGDSSYEQYF. The V call is TRBV9, the J call TRBJ2-7; D may correspond to TRBD1 or TRBD2 (7 bases each). The V gene's germline CDR1 is SGDLS and CDR2 YYNGEE. The CDR3 is made up of 13 amino acids.

The chain employs TRBV6-5 and TRBJ2-5, with 8 bases matching TRBD1. Near its end, the DNA agrees better with TRBJ2-7, so the J call may be wrong. The length of the CDR3 is 15 residues. Germline-derived CDR1 and CDR2 are MNHEY and SVGAGI. The DNA for the CDR3 is TGTGCCAGCATACGACGGTACAGGGGGAGCTACGAGCAGTACTTC. Its protein product is CASIRRYRGSYEQYF.

V is TRBV4-1 and J is TRBJ2-7; D possibly corresponds to TRBD1 (6 bases). This CDR3 region has 17 residues. Germline CDR1 reads MGHRA; CDR2 reads YSYEKL. Trimming cost V 1 base and J 3 bases, with 19 bases left between them. The DNA for the CDR3 is TGCGCCAGCAGCCAAGCCGCCGTGGATGAAGGGGGCTACGAGCAGTACTTC. This sequence encodes CASSQAAVDEGGYEQYF.

This chain connects TRBV12-3 or TRBV12-4 to TRBJ2-7; TRBD1 matches 7 bases. V trimming: 5 bases; J trimming: 1 base; junction bases outside the gene matches: 8. CDR3 size: 15 residues. The DNA for the CDR3 is TGTGCCAGCAGTCTTCTACGGACAGGTTCCTACGAGCAGTACTTC. Amino acid sequence: CASSLLRTGSYEQYF.

This chain joins TRBV20-1 and TRBJ2-7, with 7 bases lining up with TRBD2. CDR1 DFQATT and CDR2 SNEGSKA come from the germline V gene (reference sequence). J lost 4 bases, V lost 6 bases, and 12 bases had no gene match. CDR3 length: 14 amino acids. The CDR3 nucleotides are TGCAGTGCGGATCAGACTAGCAGTTTGTACGAGCAGTACTTC. Protein product: CSADQTSSLYEQYF.

The sample holds a few counts of this clonotype. The rearrangement joins TRBV7-2 to TRBJ2-3; 16 bases fit TRBD2. The CDR3 sequence is 17 residues long. Germline V gene sequence: CDR1 SGHTA, CDR2 FQGNSA. The trim removed 1 base at V and 8 bases at J, leaving 6 bases unmatched. The CDR3 nucleotides read TGTGCCAGCAGCTTAGTGGGACTAGCGGGGGGGCGTGGTACGCAGTATTTT. Its translation is CASSLVGLAGGRGTQYF.

The chain carries TRBV10-3 and TRBJ2-1; D is undetermined. The CDR3 is made up of 14 amino acids. Per germline, CDR1 ENHRY and CDR2 SYGVKD. V was pared by 0 bases and J by 10 bases, with 13 bases between. CDR3 protein: CAISESTRLGEQFF. The CDR3 region has the DNA TGTGCCATCAGTGAGTCGACGAGGCTTGGGGAGCAGTTCTTC.

This clonotype was picked up a small number of times. This chain connects TRBV28 to TRBJ1-1; D call uncertain. Trimming removed 2 bases at V and 0 bases at J, with 10 bases between. CDR3 length: 15 amino acids. Germline lookup yields CDR1 MDHEN and CDR2 SYDVKM. In nucleotides, the CDR3 is TGTGCCAGCAGTTTAGGATTGGCGGTGAACACTGAAGCTTTCTTT. It specifies CASSLGLAVNTEAFF.

The genes are TRBV14 and TRBJ2-7, with D hard to call. The CDR3 runs to 13 residues. Trimming removed 4 bases from V and 0 bases from J, with 7 bases in between. CDR1 and CDR2 (germline): SGHDN, FVKESK. In DNA, the CDR3 is TGTGCCAGCAGCCTCCAGAACTCCTACGAGCAGTACTTC. This gives the protein CASSLQNSYEQYF.

The sample holds many counts of this clonotype. CDR3 region: CASTSVYEQYF. The CDR3 bases are TGTGCCAGCACCAGCGTCTACGAGCAGTACTTC. The chain has TRBV28 and TRBJ2-7; D is unresolved. Germline V gene lookup returns CDR1 MDHEN and CDR2 SYDVKM. This CDR3 has 11 residues. The germline V and J ends were trimmed by 7 bases and 3 bases, with 7 bases remaining between them.

The chain is built from TRBV7-9 and TRBJ2-2; D remains unclear. Between the trimmed V and J ends, which lost 0 bases and 2 bases, there was a span of 10 bases. Per the germline V gene, CDR1 is SEHNR and CDR2 is FQNEAQ (reference sequence). There are 16 residues in the CDR3. In DNA form, the CDR3 reads TGTGCCAGCAGCTTAGCGTGGGCAGTCAACACCGGGGAGCTGTTTTTT. This translates into CASSLAWAVNTGELFF. Combining the CDR3 with reference TRBV7-9 and TRBJ2-2 gives the whole variable domain DTGVSQNPRHKITKRGQNVTFRCDPISEHNRLYWYRQTLGQGPEFLTYFQNEAQLEKSRLLSDRFSAERPKGSFSTLEIQRTEQGDSAMYLCASSLAWAVNTGELFFGEGSRLTVL.

This clonotype has more than one count but fewer than ten. The chain carries TRBV6-4 and TRBJ1-2; tentative D call: TRBD1 (5 bases). Germline V gene sequence: CDR1 MRHNA, CDR2 SNTAGT. There are 14 residues in the CDR3. V was cut by 2 bases and J by 4 bases, with 11 bases left in between. For the CDR3, the DNA is TGTGCCAGCAGTGACGAAGGGGTCGGCTATGGCTACACCTTC. Its translation: CASSDEGVGYGYTF.

The V gene is TRBV10-3, the J gene TRBJ2-7; D perhaps matches TRBD2 (6 bases). The CDR3 spans 14 residues. Germline-derived CDR1 and CDR2 are ENHRY and SYGVKD. V was trimmed by 6 bases and J by 0 bases, leaving 12 bases between them. CDR3 in amino acids: CAIRLAPSSYEQYF. The DNA for the CDR3 is TGTGCCATCAGACTAGCCCCGAGCTCCTACGAGCAGTACTTC.

This clonotype was recorded a few times. V is TRBV6-5 and J is TRBJ1-5, with 7 nucleotides matching TRBD1. Germline trimming cut 10 bases from V and 6 bases from J; bases unmatched to any gene: 12. Germline CDR1 and CDR2: MNHEY and SVGAGI. There are 14 residues in the CDR3. The CDR3 DNA sequence: TGTGCCACCAACCCAGGGGGAGGAACTCAGCCCCAGCATTTT. As protein: CATNPGGGTQPQHF.

This clonotype was detected many times. The chain has TRBV5-1 and TRBJ2-3; D call uncertain. The CDR3 loop spans 13 amino acids. Trimming stripped 2 bases from V and 2 bases from J, with 6 bases between. Germline V gene data show CDR1 as SGHRS and CDR2 as YFSETQ. The CDR3 sequence: CASSFGITDTQYF. CDR3 bases: TGCGCCAGCAGCTTTGGGATCACAGATACGCAGTATTTT. The full variable domain, in which reference TRBV5-1 and TRBJ2-3 provide the parts outside the CDR3, is KAGVTQTPRYLIKTRGQQVTLSCSPISGHRSVSWYQQTPGQGLQFLFEYFSETQRNKGNFPGRFSGRQFSNSRSEMNVSTLELGDSALYLCASSFGITDTQYFGPGTRLTVL.